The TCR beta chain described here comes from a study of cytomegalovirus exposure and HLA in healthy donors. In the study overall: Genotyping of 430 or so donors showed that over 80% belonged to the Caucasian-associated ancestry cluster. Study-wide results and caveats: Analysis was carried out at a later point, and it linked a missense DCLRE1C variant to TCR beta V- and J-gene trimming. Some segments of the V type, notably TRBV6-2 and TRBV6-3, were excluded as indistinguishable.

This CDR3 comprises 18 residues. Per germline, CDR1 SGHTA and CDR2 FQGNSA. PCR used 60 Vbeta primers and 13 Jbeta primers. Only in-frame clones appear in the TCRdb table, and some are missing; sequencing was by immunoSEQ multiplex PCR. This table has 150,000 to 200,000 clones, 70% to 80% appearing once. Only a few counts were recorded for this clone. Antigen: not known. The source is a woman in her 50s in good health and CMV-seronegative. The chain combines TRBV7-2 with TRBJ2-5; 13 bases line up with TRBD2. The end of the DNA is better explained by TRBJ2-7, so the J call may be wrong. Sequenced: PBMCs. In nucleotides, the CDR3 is TGTGCCAGCAGCTTCGGAGGATGGACTAGCGGGAGCTCCTACGAGCAGTACTTC. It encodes CASSFGGWTSGSSYEQYF.